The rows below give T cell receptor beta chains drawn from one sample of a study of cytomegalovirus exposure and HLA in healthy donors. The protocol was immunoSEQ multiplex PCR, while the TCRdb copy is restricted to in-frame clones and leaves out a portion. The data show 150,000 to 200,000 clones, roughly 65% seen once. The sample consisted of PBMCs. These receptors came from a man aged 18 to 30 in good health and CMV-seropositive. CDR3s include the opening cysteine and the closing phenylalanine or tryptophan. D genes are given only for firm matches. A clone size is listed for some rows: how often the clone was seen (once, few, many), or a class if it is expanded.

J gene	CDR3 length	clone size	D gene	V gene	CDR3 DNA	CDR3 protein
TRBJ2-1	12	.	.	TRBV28	TGTGCCAGCAGTCGGGTCCCCCATGAGCAGTTCTTC	CASSRVPHEQFF
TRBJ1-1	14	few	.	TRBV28	TGTGCCAGCAGTTTGGTCAGGATGAACACTGAAGCTTTCTTT	CASSLVRMNTEAFF
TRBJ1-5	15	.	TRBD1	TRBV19	TGTGCCAGTAGTATCGGGGACAGGGTTGATCAGCCCCAGCATTTT	CASSIGDRVDQPQHF
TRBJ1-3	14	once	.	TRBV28	TGTGCCAGCACATTTCCCCCCATGGGAAACACCATATATTTT	CASTFPPMGNTIYF
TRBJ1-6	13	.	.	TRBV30	TGTGCCTGGAGTTCGGTCCGTAATTCACCCCTCCACTTT	CAWSSVRNSPLHF
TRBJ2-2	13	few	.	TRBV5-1	TGCGCCAGCAGCTTGGCCAGGTCGGGGGAGCTGTTTTTT	CASSLARSGELFF
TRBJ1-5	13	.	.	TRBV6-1	TGTGCCAGCAACCTCAGTCCAGGGAAACCCCAGCATTTT	CASNLSPGKPQHF
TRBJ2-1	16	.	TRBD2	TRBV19	TGTGCCAGTAGTTGGACTAGCGGGAGGGCGAGTAATGAGCAGTTCTTC	CASSWTSGRASNEQFF
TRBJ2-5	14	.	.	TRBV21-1	TGTGCCAGCAGCAATTGGGTACGGGGGGAGACCCAGTACTTC	CASSNWVRGETQYF
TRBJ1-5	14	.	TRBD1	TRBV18	TGTGCCAGCTCCCCGGGACAGGGGAATCAGCCCCAGCATTTT	CASSPGQGNQPQHF
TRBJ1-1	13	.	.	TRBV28	TGTGCCAGCAGTTCCCCTCTGAACACTGAAGCTTTCTTT	CASSSPLNTEAFF
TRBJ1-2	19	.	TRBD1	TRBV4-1	TGCGCCAGCAGCCACAGAAGACTATGGGACAGGACCACTAACTATGGCTACACCTTC	CASSHRRLWDRTTNYGYTF
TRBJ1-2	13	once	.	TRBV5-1	TGCGCCAGCAGCCTGGACAGTAACTATGGCTACACCTTC	CASSLDSNYGYTF
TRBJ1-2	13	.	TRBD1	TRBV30	TGTGCCTGGAGTCCAGACAGGGAAGATGGCTACACCTTC	CAWSPDREDGYTF